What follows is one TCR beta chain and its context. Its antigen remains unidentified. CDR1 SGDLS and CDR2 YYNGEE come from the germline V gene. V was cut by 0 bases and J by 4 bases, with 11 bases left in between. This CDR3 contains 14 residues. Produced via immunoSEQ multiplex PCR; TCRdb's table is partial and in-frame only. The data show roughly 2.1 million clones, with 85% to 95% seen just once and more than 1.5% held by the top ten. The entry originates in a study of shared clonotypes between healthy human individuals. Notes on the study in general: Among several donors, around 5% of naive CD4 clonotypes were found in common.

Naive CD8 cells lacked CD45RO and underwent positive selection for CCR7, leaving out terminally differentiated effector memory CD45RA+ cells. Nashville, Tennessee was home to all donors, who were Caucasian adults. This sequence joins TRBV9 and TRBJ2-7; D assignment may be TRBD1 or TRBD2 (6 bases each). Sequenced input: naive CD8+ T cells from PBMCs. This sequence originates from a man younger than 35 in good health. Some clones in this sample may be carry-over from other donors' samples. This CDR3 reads CASSVAGGRYEQYF. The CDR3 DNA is TGTGCCAGCAGCGTAGCCGGGGGCAGATACGAGCAGTACTTC. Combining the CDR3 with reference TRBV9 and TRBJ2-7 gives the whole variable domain DSGVTQTPKHLITATGQRVTLRCSPRSGDLSVYWYQQSLDQGLQFLIQYYNGEERAKGNILERFSAQQFPDLHSELNLSSLELGDSALYFCASSVAGGRYEQYFGPGTRLTVT.